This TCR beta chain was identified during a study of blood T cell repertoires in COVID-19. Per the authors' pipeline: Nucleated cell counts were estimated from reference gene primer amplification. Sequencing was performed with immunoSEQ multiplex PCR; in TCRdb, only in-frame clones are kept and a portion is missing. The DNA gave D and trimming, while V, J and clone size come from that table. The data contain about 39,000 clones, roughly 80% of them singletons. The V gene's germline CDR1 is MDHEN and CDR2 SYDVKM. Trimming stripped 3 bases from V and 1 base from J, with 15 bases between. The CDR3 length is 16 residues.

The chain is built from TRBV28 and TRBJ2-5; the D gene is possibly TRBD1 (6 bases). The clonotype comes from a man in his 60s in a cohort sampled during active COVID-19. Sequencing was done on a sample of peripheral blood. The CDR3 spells CASSFSGTLSQETQYF. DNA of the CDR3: TGTGCCAGCAGTTTTTCCGGGACACTGTCCCAAGAGACCCAGTACTTC.